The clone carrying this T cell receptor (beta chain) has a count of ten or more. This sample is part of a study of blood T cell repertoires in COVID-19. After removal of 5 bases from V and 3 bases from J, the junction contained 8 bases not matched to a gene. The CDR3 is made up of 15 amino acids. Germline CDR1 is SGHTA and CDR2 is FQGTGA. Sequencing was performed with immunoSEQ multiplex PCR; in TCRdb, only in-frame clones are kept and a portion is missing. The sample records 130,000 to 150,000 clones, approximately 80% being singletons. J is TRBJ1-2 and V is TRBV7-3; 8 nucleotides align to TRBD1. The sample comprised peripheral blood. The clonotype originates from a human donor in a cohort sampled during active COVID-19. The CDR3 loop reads CASSDRGRGDYGYTF. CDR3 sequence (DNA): TGTGCCAGCAGCGACAGGGGTCGCGGTGACTATGGCTACACCTTC. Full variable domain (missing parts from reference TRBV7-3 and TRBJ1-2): GAGVSQTPSNKVTEKGKYVELRCDPISGHTALYWYRQSLGQGPEFLIYFQGTGAADDSGLPNDRFFAVRPEGSVSTLKIQRTERGDSAVYLCASSDRGRGDYGYTFGSGTRLTVV.